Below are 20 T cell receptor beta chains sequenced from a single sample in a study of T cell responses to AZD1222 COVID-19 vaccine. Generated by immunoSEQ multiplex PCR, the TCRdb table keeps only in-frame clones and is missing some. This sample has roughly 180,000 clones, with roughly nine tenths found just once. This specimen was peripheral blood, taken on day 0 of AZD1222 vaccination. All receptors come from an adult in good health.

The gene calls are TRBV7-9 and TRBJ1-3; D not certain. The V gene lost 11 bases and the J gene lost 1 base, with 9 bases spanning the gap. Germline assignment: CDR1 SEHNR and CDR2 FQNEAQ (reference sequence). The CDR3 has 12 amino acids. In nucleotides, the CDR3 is TGTGCCGTACAGATTTCTGGAAACACCATATATTTT. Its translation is CAVQISGNTIYF.

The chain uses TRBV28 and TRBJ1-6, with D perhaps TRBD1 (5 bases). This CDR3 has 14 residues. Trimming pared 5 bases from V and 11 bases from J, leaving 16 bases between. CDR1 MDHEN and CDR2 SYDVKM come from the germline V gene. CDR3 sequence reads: CASSPTARVTPLHF. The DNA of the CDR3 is TGTGCCAGCAGTCCGACAGCTCGTGTGACACCCCTCCACTTT.

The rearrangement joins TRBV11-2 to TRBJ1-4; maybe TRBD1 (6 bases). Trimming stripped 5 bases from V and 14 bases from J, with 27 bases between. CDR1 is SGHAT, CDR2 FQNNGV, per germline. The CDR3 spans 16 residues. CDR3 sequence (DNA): TGTGCCAGCAGCGCGACCGGGGGCCCGGCGCTGGGGAGTCTGTTTTTT. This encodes CASSATGGPALGSLFF.

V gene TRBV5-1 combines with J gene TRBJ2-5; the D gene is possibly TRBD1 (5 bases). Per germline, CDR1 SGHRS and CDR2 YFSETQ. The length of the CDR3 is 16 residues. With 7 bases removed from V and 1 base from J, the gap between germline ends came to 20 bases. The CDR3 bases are TGCGCCAGCTCTAACTCCGGGCAGGGCTCCCAAGAGACCCAGTACTTC. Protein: CASSNSGQGSQETQYF.

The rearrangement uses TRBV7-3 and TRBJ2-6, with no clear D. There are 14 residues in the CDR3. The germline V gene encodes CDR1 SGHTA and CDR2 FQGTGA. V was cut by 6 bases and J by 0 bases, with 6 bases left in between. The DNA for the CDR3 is TGTGCCAGCAGGATTGACTCTGGGGCCAACGTCCTGACTTTC. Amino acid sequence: CASRIDSGANVLTF. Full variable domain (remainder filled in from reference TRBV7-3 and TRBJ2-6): GAGVSQTPSNKVTEKGKYVELRCDPISGHTALYWYRQSLGQGPEFLIYFQGTGAADDSGLPNDRFFAVRPEGSVSTLKIQRTERGDSAVYLCASRIDSGANVLTFGAGSRLTVL.

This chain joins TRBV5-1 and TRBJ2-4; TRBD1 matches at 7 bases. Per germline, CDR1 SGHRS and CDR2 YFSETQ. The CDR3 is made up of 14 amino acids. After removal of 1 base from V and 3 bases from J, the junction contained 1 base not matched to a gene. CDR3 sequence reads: CASSLQGVKNIQYF. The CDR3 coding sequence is TGCGCCAGCAGCTTGCAGGGGGTCAAAAACATTCAGTACTTC.

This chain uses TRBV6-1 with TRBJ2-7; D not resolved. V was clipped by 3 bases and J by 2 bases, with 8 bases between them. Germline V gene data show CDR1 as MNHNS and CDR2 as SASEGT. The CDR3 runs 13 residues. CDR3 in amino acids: CASSDNWAYEQYF. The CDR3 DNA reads TGTGCCAGCAGTGATAATTGGGCCTACGAGCAGTACTTC.

CDR3 sequence (DNA): TGCAGTGCTAGAGGTAGCGTGGTTGTGTATTTT. Protein: CSARGSVVVYF. The rearrangement links TRBV20-1 to TRBJ2-3; D is perhaps TRBD2 (5 bases). Germline CDR1 and CDR2: DFQATT and SNEGSKA (reference sequence). V gave up 1 base and J gave up 14 bases, with 13 bases separating them. The CDR3 is 11 residues long.

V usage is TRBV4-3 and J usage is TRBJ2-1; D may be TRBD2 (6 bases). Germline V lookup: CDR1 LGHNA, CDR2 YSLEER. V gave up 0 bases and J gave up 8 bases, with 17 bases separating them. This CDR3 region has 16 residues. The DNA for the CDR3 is TGCGCCAGCAGCCAAGATCTGGGCAGGGAGGTCGATGAGCAGTTCTTC. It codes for CASSQDLGREVDEQFF.

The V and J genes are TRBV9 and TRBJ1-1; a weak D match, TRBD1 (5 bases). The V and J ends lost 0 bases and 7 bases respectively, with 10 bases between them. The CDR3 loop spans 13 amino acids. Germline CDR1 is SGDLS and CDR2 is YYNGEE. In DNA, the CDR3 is TGTGCCAGCAGCGTAGCTCTGGGGCTTGAAGCTTTCTTT. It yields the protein CASSVALGLEAFF.

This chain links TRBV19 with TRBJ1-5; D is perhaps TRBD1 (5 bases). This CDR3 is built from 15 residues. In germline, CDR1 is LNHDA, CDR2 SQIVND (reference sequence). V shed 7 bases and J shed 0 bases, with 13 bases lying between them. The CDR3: CASTPDRYSNQPQHF. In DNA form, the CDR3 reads TGTGCCAGTACTCCCGACAGATATAGCAATCAGCCCCAGCATTTT.

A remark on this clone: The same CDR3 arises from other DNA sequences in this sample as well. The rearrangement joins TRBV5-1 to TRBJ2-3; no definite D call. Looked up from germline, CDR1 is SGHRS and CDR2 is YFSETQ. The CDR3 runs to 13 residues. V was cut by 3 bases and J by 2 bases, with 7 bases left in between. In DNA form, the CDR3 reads TGCGCCAGCAGCTCGTCCCCCACAGATACGCAGTATTTT. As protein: CASSSSPTDTQYF.

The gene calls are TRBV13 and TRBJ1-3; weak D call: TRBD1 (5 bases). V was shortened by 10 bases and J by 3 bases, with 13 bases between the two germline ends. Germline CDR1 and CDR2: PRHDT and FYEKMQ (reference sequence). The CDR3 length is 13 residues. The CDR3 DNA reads TGTGCCATCCGCGGGGGAAGTGGAAACACCATATATTTT. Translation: CAIRGGSGNTIYF.

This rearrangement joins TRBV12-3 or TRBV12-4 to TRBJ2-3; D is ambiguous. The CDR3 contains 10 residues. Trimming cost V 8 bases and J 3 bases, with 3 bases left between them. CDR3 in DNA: TGTGCCAGCCAAACAGATACGCAGTATTTT. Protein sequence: CASQTDTQYF.

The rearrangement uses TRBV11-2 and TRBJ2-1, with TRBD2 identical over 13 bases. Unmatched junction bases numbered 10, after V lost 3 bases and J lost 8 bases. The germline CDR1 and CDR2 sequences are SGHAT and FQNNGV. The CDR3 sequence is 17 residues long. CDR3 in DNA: TGTGCCAGCAGCTTGATACTCGGGACTAGCGGGGCCGATGAGCAGTTCTTC. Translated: CASSLILGTSGADEQFF.

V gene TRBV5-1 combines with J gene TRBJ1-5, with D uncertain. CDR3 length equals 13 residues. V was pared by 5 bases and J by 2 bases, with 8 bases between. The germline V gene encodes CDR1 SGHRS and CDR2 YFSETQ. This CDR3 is CASSSRGNQPQHF. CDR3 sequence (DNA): TGCGCCAGCAGTTCGCGGGGCAATCAGCCCCAGCATTTT.

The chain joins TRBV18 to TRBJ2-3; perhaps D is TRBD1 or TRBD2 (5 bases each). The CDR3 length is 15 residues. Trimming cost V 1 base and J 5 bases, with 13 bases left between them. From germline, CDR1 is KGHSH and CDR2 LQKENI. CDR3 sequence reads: CASSPRQIGGDTQYF. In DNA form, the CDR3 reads TGTGCCAGCTCACCACGGCAGATTGGGGGAGATACGCAGTATTTT.

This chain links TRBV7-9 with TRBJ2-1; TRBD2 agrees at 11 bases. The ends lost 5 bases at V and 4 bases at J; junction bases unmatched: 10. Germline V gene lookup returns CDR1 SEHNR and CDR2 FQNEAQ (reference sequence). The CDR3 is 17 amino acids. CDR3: CASSHPLAGGNYNEQFF. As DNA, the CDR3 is TGTGCCAGCAGCCACCCATTAGCGGGGGGGAATTACAATGAGCAGTTCTTC. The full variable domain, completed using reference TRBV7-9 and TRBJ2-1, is DTGVSQNPRHKITKRGQNVTFRCDPISEHNRLYWYRQTLGQGPEFLTYFQNEAQLEKSRLLSDRFSAERPKGSFSTLEIQRTEQGDSAMYLCASSHPLAGGNYNEQFFGPGTRLTVL.

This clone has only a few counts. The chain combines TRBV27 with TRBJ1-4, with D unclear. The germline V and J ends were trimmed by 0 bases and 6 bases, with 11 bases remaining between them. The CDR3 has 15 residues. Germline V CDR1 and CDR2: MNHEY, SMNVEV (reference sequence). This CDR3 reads CASSLSFAGYEKLFF. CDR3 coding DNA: TGTGCCAGCAGTTTATCGTTCGCGGGTTATGAAAAACTGTTTTTT.

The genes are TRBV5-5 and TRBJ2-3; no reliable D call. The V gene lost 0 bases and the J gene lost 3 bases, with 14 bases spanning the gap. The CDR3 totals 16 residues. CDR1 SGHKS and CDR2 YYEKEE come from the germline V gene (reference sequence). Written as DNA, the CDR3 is TGTGCCAGCAGCTTGGCCGTGTCTCATGGTACAGATACGCAGTATTTT. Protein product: CASSLAVSHGTDTQYF.